A selection of T cell receptor beta chains follows, all from one sample in a study of breast tumors, draining lymph nodes, adjacent tissues. TCRdb re-called the multiplex PCR reads through MiXCR, storing one row per CDR3 protein. The table includes a few hundred thousand distinct CDR3 sequences, less than 40% detected once. The specimen sequenced was axillary lymph node tissue. Source of these receptors: a female donor with breast cancer. Some clones in this sample may be carry-over from other donors' samples. The CDR3 runs from the conserved cysteine through the conserved F or W. The D gene is left open where the match is weak. Size values are once, few and many counts, or a class for expanded clones, and some rows have none.

NA,TRBJ2-2,TRBV18,TRBD2,CASSPTSGNTGELFF,TGTGCCAGCTCACCAACTAGCGGGAACACCGGGGAGCTGTTTTTT
many,TRBJ2-1,TRBV24-1,TRBD1,CATSETGGERNEQFF,TGTGCCACCAGTGAAACAGGGGGCGAGCGCAATGAGCAGTTCTTC
many,TRBJ2-5,TRBV7-2,TRBD2,CASSFGSRAGEETQYF,TGTGCCAGCAGCTTTGGGAGCAGAGCGGGGGAAGAGACCCAGTACTTC
NA,TRBJ1-2,TRBV19,NA,CASSMLGNYGNTF,TGTGCCAGTAGTATGTTGGGCAACTATGGCAACACCTTC
few,TRBJ2-2,TRBV6-4,NA,CASSLAGGLVGELFF,TGTGCCAGCAGTTTGGCCGGGGGGCTGGTGGGGGAGCTGTTTTTT
few,TRBJ1-1,TRBV18,NA,CASSPDTDSTTGAFF,TGTGCCAGCTCACCTGATACGGACAGTACCACTGGCGCTTTCTTT
few,TRBJ1-1,TRBV3-1,NA,CASSQDGQLMNTEAFF,TGTGCCAGCAGCCAAGATGGACAGCTCATGAACACTGAAGCTTTCTTT
many,TRBJ1-2,TRBV6-1,NA,CASSEGARNYGYTF,TGTGCCAGCAGTGAAGGCGCAAGGAACTATGGCTACACCTTC
many,TRBJ1-6,TRBV28,NA,CASRRQLNSPLHF,TGTGCCAGCAGACGGCAGCTCAATTCACCCCTCCACTTT
many,TRBJ1-5,TRBV15,NA,CATSIEGNQPQHF,TGTGCCACCAGCATTGAGGGGAATCAGCCCCAGCATTTT
once,TRBJ1-5,TRBV28,TRBD1,CASSLPTGRGNQPQHF,TGTGCCAGCAGTTTACCGACAGGGAGGGGAAATCAGCCCCAGCATTTT
many,TRBJ1-2,TRBV19,NA,CASSGQGYGYTF,TGTGCCAGTAGTGGTCAGGGCTATGGCTACACCTTC
many,TRBJ2-2,TRBV4-1,NA,CASSQEAANTGELFF,TGCGCCAGCAGCCAAGAAGCTGCGAACACCGGGGAGCTGTTTTTT
many,TRBJ2-7,TRBV20-1,NA,CSAGAGTSYEQYF,TGCAGTGCTGGGGCGGGAACGTCCTACGAGCAGTACTTC
many,TRBJ2-7,TRBV4-2,NA,CASSQEKVHEQYF,TGTGCCAGCAGCCAAGAAAAGGTTCACGAGCAGTACTTC
many,TRBJ2-3,TRBV18,NA,CASSPPGADTQYF,TGTGCCAGCTCACCACCGGGGGCAGATACGCAGTATTTT
NA,TRBJ2-3,TRBV13,NA,CASSRERGGTTDTQYF,TGTGCCAGCAGCCGGGAAAGAGGGGGGACCACAGATACGCAGTATTTT
many,TRBJ2-5,TRBV20-1,NA,CSAPPRLQVETQYF,TGCAGTGCCCCACCGAGGCTCCAAGTAGAGACCCAGTACTTC
many,TRBJ2-2,TRBV7-9,NA,CASSLDRPLDSGELFF,TGTGCCAGCAGCTTAGATCGGCCCCTCGACTCCGGGGAGCTGTTTTTT
many,TRBJ2-7,TRBV20-1,NA,CSARPDSYEQYF,TGCAGTGCTAGACCGGACTCCTACGAGCAGTACTTC
few,TRBJ2-1,TRBV18,NA,CASSPGGVFRIREQFF,TGTGCCAGCTCACCAGGCGGGGTTTTCCGGATAAGGGAGCAGTTCTTC
many,TRBJ2-5,TRBV20-1,TRBD2,CSASTSGRALQETQYF,TGCAGTGCTAGTACTAGCGGGAGGGCCCTTCAAGAGACCCAGTACTTC
once,TRBJ2-1,TRBV24-1,TRBD2,CATSATEVGTSGPYNEQFF,TGTGCCACCAGTGCCACCGAGGTTGGGACTAGCGGGCCCTACAATGAGCAGTTCTTC
many,TRBJ2-1,TRBV7-9,NA,CASSLGPYLPNNEQFF,TGTGCCAGCAGCTTAGGTCCCTACCTACCCAACAATGAGCAGTTCTTC
NA,TRBJ1-2,TRBV11-2,TRBD1,CASSSSTGTGWGYTF,TGTGCCAGCAGCTCATCAACTGGGACAGGGTGGGGCTACACCTTC
few,TRBJ1-4,TRBV5-4,NA,CASSLVGDSNEKLFF,TGTGCCAGCAGCTTGGTCGGGGATTCTAATGAAAAACTGTTTTTT
NA,TRBJ1-6,TRBV11-2,TRBD1,CASSTGDSSPLHF,TGTGCCAGCAGCACCGGGGACAGTTCACCCCTCCACTTT
many,TRBJ1-5,TRBV7-2,TRBD1,CASRTGTGGAEQPQHF,TGTGCCAGCAGGACCGGGACAGGGGGCGCGGAGCAGCCCCAGCATTTT
once,TRBJ2-3,TRBV7-2,TRBD2,CASSLGGTSGTDTQYF,TGTGCCAGCAGCTTAGGAGGGACTAGCGGCACAGATACGCAGTATTTT
NA,TRBJ1-1,TRBV10-2,NA,CASRTTANTEAFF,TGCGCCAGCAGGACGACAGCGAACACTGAAGCTTTCTTT
many,TRBJ2-1,TRBV7-3,TRBD2,CASSSGLSMDEQFF,TGTGCCAGCAGCTCGGGACTATCTATGGATGAGCAGTTCTTC
NA,TRBJ2-1,TRBV6-5,NA,CASSSYSNEQFF,TGTGCCAGCAGTTCCTATTCCAATGAGCAGTTCTTC
many,TRBJ2-5,TRBV7-2,NA,CASSITRGNQETQYF,TGTGCCAGCAGCATAACCCGGGGGAACCAAGAGACCCAGTACTTC
once,TRBJ1-4,TRBV29-1,TRBD1,CSAGQGDEKLFF,TGCAGCGCCGGACAGGGTGATGAAAAACTGTTTTTT
many,TRBJ2-7,TRBV5-1,NA,CASSLSGFQYEQYF,TGCGCCAGCAGCTTGTCGGGATTTCAGTACGAGCAGTACTTC
NA,TRBJ2-1,TRBV24-1,TRBD1,CATSAAQQGVSYNEQFF,TGTGCCACCAGTGCTGCCCAACAGGGGGTGTCCTACAATGAGCAGTTCTTC
many,TRBJ2-7,TRBV11-2,TRBD2,CASSLELAGLYEQYF,TGTGCCAGCAGCTTAGAACTAGCGGGGCTCTACGAGCAGTACTTC
NA,TRBJ2-2,TRBV9,TRBD2,CASSVRGGQGELFF,TGTGCCAGCAGCGTCCGGGGGGGACAAGGGGAGCTGTTTTTT
NA,TRBJ2-7,TRBV7-3,NA,CASSLYPGVISYEQYF,TGTGCCAGCAGCTTATATCCGGGAGTAATCTCCTACGAGCAGTACTTC
NA,TRBJ1-4,TRBV2,NA,CASSRTSGEKLFF,TGTGCCAGCAGCCGGACTAGCGGAGAAAAACTGTTTTTT
many,TRBJ2-7,TRBV10-3,TRBD1,CAISGQGDEQYF,TGTGCCATCAGTGGACAGGGGGACGAGCAGTACTTC
many,TRBJ2-7,TRBV2,NA,CASRKPGQTYEQYF,TGTGCCAGCAGGAAACCGGGACAAACCTACGAGCAGTACTTC
NA,TRBJ2-5,TRBV3-1,NA,CASRARQETQYF,TGTGCCAGCAGAGCCCGTCAAGAGACCCAGTACTTC
NA,TRBJ1-1,TRBV5-8,NA,CASSFRTAKVNTEAFF,TGTGCCAGCAGCTTTCGGACAGCTAAAGTGAACACTGAAGCTTTCTTT
many,TRBJ2-5,TRBV6-5,NA,CASSHSTAGVQETQYF,TGTGCCAGCAGTCACTCGACGGCAGGCGTACAAGAGACCCAGTACTTC
NA,TRBJ1-1,TRBV19,NA,CASSGSWGTEAFF,TGTGCCAGTAGTGGGTCTTGGGGGACTGAAGCTTTCTTT
many,TRBJ2-3,TRBV12-5,NA,CASGLGTNTDTQYF,TGTGCTAGTGGTTTGGGGACTAACACAGATACGCAGTATTTT
few,TRBJ1-1,TRBV5-1,TRBD1,CASSFIGVTGGTEAFF,TGCGCCAGCAGCTTCATTGGGGTGACAGGGGGCACTGAAGCTTTCTTT
many,TRBJ2-3,TRBV7-9,NA,CASSHERASTDTQYF,TGTGCCAGCAGCCATGAGCGGGCTAGCACAGATACGCAGTATTTT
many,TRBJ1-2,TRBV29-1,NA,CSAGNGYTF,TGCAGCGCCGGTAACGGCTACACCTTC
many,TRBJ2-6,TRBV19,TRBD1,CASSIDRGNPSGANVLTF,TGTGCCAGTAGTATAGACAGGGGGAACCCCTCTGGGGCCAACGTCCTGACTTTC
many,TRBJ2-2,TRBV7-2,TRBD2,CASSSLAGGVRTGELFF,TGTGCCAGCAGCTCACTAGCGGGAGGGGTGAGGACCGGGGAGCTGTTTTTT
many,TRBJ1-5,TRBV2,NA,CASRTVENQPQHF,TGTGCCAGCAGGACGGTAGAAAATCAGCCCCAGCATTTT
many,TRBJ2-2,TRBV5-1,TRBD1,CASSLTGDTGELFF,TGTGCCAGCAGCTTAACAGGGGACACCGGGGAGCTGTTTTTT